Shown below are 8 T cell receptor beta chains from a single sample sequenced in a study of cytomegalovirus exposure and HLA in healthy donors. With 60 Vbeta and 13 Jbeta primers, the PCR was carried out. Libraries were prepared by immunoSEQ multiplex PCR; TCRdb keeps only in-frame clonotypes and omits some of them. The sample contains about 270,000 clones, 70% to 90% of which appear only once. What was sequenced was PBMCs. The receptors shown here come from a man aged 35-49 years in good health and CMV-seropositive.

The chain uses TRBV29-1 and TRBJ2-2; a weak D match, TRBD1 (5 bases). The germline gives CDR1 SQVTM, CDR2 ANQGSEA. Trimming removed 6 bases at V and 2 bases at J, with 7 bases between. CDR3 length equals 12 residues. In nucleotides, the CDR3 is TGCAGCGTCGACAGTAACACCGGGGAGCTGTTTTTT. Its protein is CSVDSNTGELFF.

The V gene is TRBV6-5, the J gene TRBJ2-5, with D unclear. The germline CDR1 and CDR2 sequences are MNHEY and SVGAGI. V was pared by 6 bases and J by 1 base, with 9 bases between. The CDR3 loop spans 13 amino acids. As DNA, the CDR3 is TGTGCCAGCAGACAGACCTTCCAAGAGACCCAGTACTTC. This gives the protein CASRQTFQETQYF.

The genes are TRBV6-5 and TRBJ2-5, with D perhaps TRBD1 (8 bases). The J call may not be correct, given that the DNA end is closer to TRBJ2-7. The length of the CDR3 is 16 residues. CDR1 and CDR2 (germline): MNHEY, SVGAGI. The CDR3 DNA is TGTGCCAGCAGTTACGGGGGAGGGACAGGTAGACCCGAGCAGTACTTC. Its translation is CASSYGGGTGRPEQYF.

This clone was detected a few times. The chain joins TRBV4-1 to TRBJ2-7, with a tentative D call TRBD2 (9 bases). This CDR3 is built from 16 residues. Germline V CDR1 and CDR2: MGHRA, YSYEKL. V lost 6 bases and J lost 2, with 20 bases in between. CDR3 sequence: CASSQGAGGPPYEQYF. CDR3 nucleotide sequence: TGCGCCAGCAGTCAGGGGGCGGGAGGGCCGCCCTACGAGCAGTACTTC.

The CDR3 nucleotides are TGTGCCAGTAGTATGGGAGGGCGGGACTACGAGCAGTACTTC. This gives the protein CASSMGGRDYEQYF. The V and J genes are TRBV19 and TRBJ2-7; TRBD2 aligns across 7 bases. Germline CDR1 and CDR2: LNHDA and SQIVND (reference sequence). The CDR3 length is 14 residues. V dropped 3 bases and J dropped 3; count of bases not matched to a gene: 5.

The chain couples TRBV10-2 to TRBJ1-2; 8 nucleotides match TRBD1. V dropped 4 bases and J dropped 3; count of bases not matched to a gene: 4. This CDR3 is 14 amino acids long. The germline gives CDR1 WSHSY, CDR2 SAAADI. DNA of the CDR3: TGCGCCAGCAGTGTGCCGGGACAGGACTATGGCTACACCTTC. It is translated as CASSVPGQDYGYTF.

The chain is built from TRBV4-3 and TRBJ2-5, with D unclear. Trimming pared 2 bases from V and 1 base from J, leaving 14 bases between. This CDR3 spans 16 amino acids. Germline lookup yields CDR1 LGHNA and CDR2 YSLEER. The CDR3 bases are TGCGCCAGCAGCCAACGTGGGCCCGGCTTCCAAGAGACCCAGTACTTC. This encodes CASSQRGPGFQETQYF.

This chain connects TRBV2 to TRBJ2-5; 9 bases agree with TRBD1. The V gene's germline CDR1 is SNHLY and CDR2 FYNNEI. The CDR3 is made up of 15 amino acids. Germline trimming cut 3 bases from V and 2 bases from J; bases unmatched to any gene: 4. DNA for the CDR3: TGTGCCAGCAGTGAGGGGACAGGGCCTCAAGAGACCCAGTACTTC. Translated: CASSEGTGPQETQYF.